This T cell receptor (beta chain) was found in a study of T cell responses to AZD1222 COVID-19 vaccine (dated by TCRdb to the early 2020s). At the level of the whole study: Because spike-specific TCR depth and breadth did not differ between the two schedules, AZD1222 recipients who got a second dose at roughly 4 weeks were pooled with those who got a second dose at roughly 12 weeks. A total of under 250 trial participants underwent TCR sequencing, of whom roughly 210 had received two doses of AZD1222 and 26 had received two doses of the MenACWY control vaccine. Trial participants were enrolled into age subgroups of 18-55, 56-69 and 70-plus years, which contained 148, 28 and 57 TCR-sequenced participants, respectively.

The CDR3 regions of human TCRbeta chains were analyzed by immunosequencing. On the study's bioinformatics: TCRs in the repertoires were matched against a reference library of SARS-CoV-2-specific TCRs that had been generated with the MIRA antigen-specificity platform. Breadth meant the fraction of unique TCRs that were SARS-CoV-2-associated, whereas depth meant the fraction of total T cells that were SARS-CoV-2-associated. Using the MIRA data, each spike-specific TCR was assigned both to the spike region to which the TCR was reactive and to a CD4 or CD8 class. Log10-transformed breadth and depth values were compared by one-way ANOVA with Sidak's multiple comparisons tests. The clones in this table, taken by TCRdb from immuneACCESS, are in-frame only. Not every clone is retained; where verified, under half of the shortfall comes from an unresolved V gene, and the cause of the rest is unknown. D and trimming were read from the DNA, whereas the V and J calls and clone size are those reported in that table. In this sample the table shows 100,000 to 150,000 clones, over 75% of which occur a single time. The ten largest make up 2.5% to 4% of the sample.

Study-wide findings and limitations: Because no day 14 peak-response samples were available, the repertoires could be characterized only after the peak T cell response. Vaccine-associated CD4 TCRs spanned the whole spike protein, with dominant responses in regions 160-218 and 743-854. Nearly half of unique spike-specific TCRs reportedly recognized epitopes outside regions mutated in the B.1.351 and B.1.1.7 variants. The 56-69-year group was small, and its depth increase did not reach significance, likely because of low power. Most participants were white British and females outnumbered males, and the authors suggested that clonal diversity may have been underestimated. Conclusions about previously exposed vaccinees are limited, since just five to seven AZD1222 recipients were seropositive for SARS-CoV-2 at baseline. A significant rise in spike-specific TCR breadth and depth was observed after two AZD1222 doses relative to day 0 and relative to MenACWY recipients.

The time point label here, explained by the study, means: baseline before first vaccination. Vaccinee samples came from UK trials COV001 and COV002, including a single-blind randomized controlled phase 2/3 trial of AZD1222 (ChAdOx1 nCoV-19) in healthy adults. Trial participant PBMC samples were collected at day 0 and day 28 after the second dose for TCRbeta chain sequencing. Points on this clone: Its antigen is still unknown. No base quality values were provided; no much bigger clone lies one nucleotide off.

Sequencing used peripheral blood, obtained on day 0 of AZD1222 vaccination. This TCR was sampled from an adult in good health.

The nucleotide sequence is given as TGTGCCAGCAGTTTGGAGGGGACTGAAGCTTTCTTT. Its translation reads: CASSLEGTEAFF. The rearranged segments are TRBV12-3 or TRBV12-4 and TRBJ1-1, with a weak D call of TRBD1 (5 bases match). The CDR3, from cysteine to phenylalanine, totals 12 residues. Left in the record is the CDR3 DNA by itself, 36 bases read in frame from the first base. The V and J ends are trimmed by 3 bases and 5 bases, leaving 7 bases between them.